The rows below give T cell receptor beta chains drawn from one sample of a study of T cell repertoires in cytomegalovirus infection. TCRdb reanalysed the reads using MiXCR and keeps one entry per CDR3 protein. The table records fewer than 550,000 distinct CDR3 sequences, over 9% of them present only once. Specimen: PBMCs. The receptors derive from a human donor in good health (CMV status not recorded). Some clones in this sample may be carry-over from other donors' samples. Each CDR3 is given with its conserved first and last residue. The D gene is left open where the match is weak. Size tells how often a clone was seen (once, few, many) or the class of an expanded clone, and some rows leave it out.

J: TRBJ1-1
D: NA
V: TRBV29-1
size: few
DNA: TGCAGCGTTGTGGGTAGAACGAACACTGAAGCTTTCTTT
CDR3: CSVVGRTNTEAFF

J: TRBJ2-5
D: NA
V: TRBV7-9
size: many
DNA: TGTGCCAGCAGCTTAGAAGTTTCAGAGACCCAGTACTTC
CDR3: CASSLEVSETQYF

J: TRBJ2-1
D: NA
V: TRBV28
size: many
DNA: TGTGCCAGCAGTACTTATCACAATGAGCAGTTCTTC
CDR3: CASSTYHNEQFF

J: TRBJ1-1
D: TRBD1
V: TRBV19
size: NA
DNA: TGTGCCAGTAGGGACAGGGCCGTTACGGACACTGAAGCTTTCTTT
CDR3: CASRDRAVTDTEAFF

J: TRBJ2-3
D: TRBD2
V: TRBV20-1
size: NA
DNA: TGCAGTGCGGGGGGGACTAGCACAGATACGCAGTATTTT
CDR3: CSAGGTSTDTQYF

J: TRBJ2-3
D: NA
V: TRBV5-6
size: many
DNA: TGTGCCAGCAGCATTGGAGCGCACCTAGATACGCAGTATTTT
CDR3: CASSIGAHLDTQYF

J: TRBJ1-5
D: NA
V: TRBV27
size: many
DNA: TGTGCCAGCAGTTTATTTTGGGGACACAACAATCAGCCCCAGCATTTT
CDR3: CASSLFWGHNNQPQHF

J: TRBJ1-3
D: TRBD1
V: TRBV7-9
size: NA
DNA: TGTGCCAGCAGCTTTACCGGGACAGGGGGTACGGACACCATATATTTT
CDR3: CASSFTGTGGTDTIYF

J: TRBJ2-5
D: TRBD2
V: TRBV9
size: few
DNA: TGTGCCAGCAGCCCTACTAGCGGCAAACAAGAGACCCAGTACTTC
CDR3: CASSPTSGKQETQYF

J: TRBJ2-5
D: NA
V: TRBV7-9
size: many
DNA: TGTGCCAGCAGTTCGGAGCCACCCCAGTACTTC
CDR3: CASSSEPPQYF

J: TRBJ1-2
D: NA
V: TRBV12-3/TRBV12-4
size: NA
DNA: TGTGCCAGCAGTCAATCCCTCCGTCCGGCAGGCGGTGGTTATGGCTACACCTTC
CDR3: CASSQSLRPAGGGYGYTF

J: TRBJ2-1
D: TRBD2
V: TRBV7-6
size: many
DNA: TGTGCCAGCAGCTTAGTCTGGTCTAGCGGCTCCTACAATGAGCAGTTCTTC
CDR3: CASSLVWSSGSYNEQFF

J: TRBJ2-5
D: NA
V: TRBV10-3
size: many
DNA: TGTGCCATCAGTGATGGGAAGGGGAAGAAAAATCAAGAGACCCAGTACTTC
CDR3: CAISDGKGKKNQETQYF

J: TRBJ1-4
D: NA
V: TRBV27
size: many
DNA: TGTGCCAGCAGTCCCATCGGTTCCCGGGTTGGGGCAATAGGGGGAAAACTGTTTTTT
CDR3: CASSPIGSRVGAIGGKLFF

J: TRBJ1-1
D: NA
V: TRBV3-1
size: many
DNA: TGTGCCAGCAGCCAAGCCGGCAGTTGGGGAACCACTGAAGCTTTCTTT
CDR3: CASSQAGSWGTTEAFF

J: TRBJ2-3
D: NA
V: TRBV4-1
size: many
DNA: TGCGCCAGCAGCCAAGATTCGGGTGTCCTTATTTCTGATACGCAGTATTTT
CDR3: CASSQDSGVLISDTQYF

J: TRBJ2-3
D: TRBD2
V: TRBV20-1
size: NA
DNA: TGCAGTGCTAGAGAGAGCGGGGCCCGGGATACGCAGTATTTT
CDR3: CSARESGARDTQYF

J: TRBJ2-5
D: TRBD1
V: TRBV19
size: once
DNA: TGTGCCAGTAGTGGACCGGGACAGGGGAAAGAGACCCAGTACTTC
CDR3: CASSGPGQGKETQYF

J: TRBJ2-7
D: TRBD2
V: TRBV12-3/TRBV12-4
size: many
DNA: TGTGCCAGCAGGGGACTAGCGGGGGGTTTAAACTCCTACGAGCAGTACTTC
CDR3: CASRGLAGGLNSYEQYF

J: TRBJ2-1
D: NA
V: TRBV7-9
size: many
DNA: TGTGCCAGCAGCTCGACCCGGGACTCCGTCAATGAGCAGTTCTTC
CDR3: CASSSTRDSVNEQFF

J: TRBJ1-1
D: NA
V: TRBV19
size: NA
DNA: TGTGCCAGCCTTCTACGGTCGATGAACACTGAAGCTTTCTTT
CDR3: CASLLRSMNTEAFF

J: TRBJ2-1
D: TRBD1
V: TRBV19
size: many
DNA: TGTGCCAGTACCCCCCCCCCGGGACAGGGGTCGTATGAGCAGTTCTTC
CDR3: CASTPPPGQGSYEQFF